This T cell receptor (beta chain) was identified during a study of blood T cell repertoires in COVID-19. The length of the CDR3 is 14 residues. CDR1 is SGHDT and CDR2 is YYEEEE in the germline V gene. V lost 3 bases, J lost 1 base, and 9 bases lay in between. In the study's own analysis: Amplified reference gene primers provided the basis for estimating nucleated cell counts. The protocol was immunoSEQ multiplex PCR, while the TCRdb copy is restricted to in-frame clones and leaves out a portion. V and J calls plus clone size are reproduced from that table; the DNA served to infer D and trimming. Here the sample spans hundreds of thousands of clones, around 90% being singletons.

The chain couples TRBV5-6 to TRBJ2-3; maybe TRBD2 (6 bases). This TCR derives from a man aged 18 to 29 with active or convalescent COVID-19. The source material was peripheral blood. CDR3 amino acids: CASSSLAGTDTQYF. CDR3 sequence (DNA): TGTGCCAGCAGCTCACTAGCAGGCACAGATACGCAGTATTTT.